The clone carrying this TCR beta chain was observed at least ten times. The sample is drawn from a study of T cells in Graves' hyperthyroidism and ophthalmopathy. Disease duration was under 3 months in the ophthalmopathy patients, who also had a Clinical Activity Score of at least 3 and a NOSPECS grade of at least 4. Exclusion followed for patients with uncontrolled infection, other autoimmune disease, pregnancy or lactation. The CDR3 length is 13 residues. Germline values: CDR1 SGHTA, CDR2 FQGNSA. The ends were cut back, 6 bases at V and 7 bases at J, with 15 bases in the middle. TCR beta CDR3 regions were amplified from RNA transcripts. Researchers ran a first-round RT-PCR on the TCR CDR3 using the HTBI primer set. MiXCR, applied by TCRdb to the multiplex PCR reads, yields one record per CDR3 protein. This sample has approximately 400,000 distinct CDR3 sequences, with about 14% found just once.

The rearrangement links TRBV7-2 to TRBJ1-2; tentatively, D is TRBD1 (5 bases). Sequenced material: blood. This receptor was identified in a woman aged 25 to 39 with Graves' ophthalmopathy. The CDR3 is CASSLGQGSGYTF. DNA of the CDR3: TGTGCCAGCAGTCTGGGGCAGGGATCTGGCTACACCTTC.